This TCR beta chain originates from a study of graft-versus-host responses after intestinal transplantation. Background on the study: All of the recipients had induction that used anti-thymocyte globulin, then tacrolimus and steroids for 2 to 3 years.

With regard to this clone: The antigen is undetermined.

Study-wide points: With peak circulating GvH clone levels came an association with early post-transplant HvG declines. Analysis identified GvH clones in recipient marrow, with some appearing first in ileum or blood.

The germline V gene encodes CDR1 MNHEY and CDR2 SVGAGI. The CDR3 is made up of 16 amino acids. Trimming cost V 4 bases and J 4 bases; bases outside gene matches: 11. Assay: immunoSEQ multiplex PCR; the TCRdb copy retains only in-frame clones and omits some. The repertoire includes 80,000 to 100,000 clones, under 85% of them detected once, and about a sixth sits in the top ten. The TCR was taken from a human donor who received an intestinal transplant. The chain uses TRBV6-5 and TRBJ2-3; 7 nucleotides match TRBD1. The sample in question was unstimulated CD8+ T cells sorted from spleen or lymph node cells, obtained before intestinal transplant. CDR3 region: CASSSELGTVSDTQYF. In DNA form, the CDR3 reads TGTGCCAGCAGTTCGGAACTCGGGACAGTATCAGATACGCAGTATTTT.